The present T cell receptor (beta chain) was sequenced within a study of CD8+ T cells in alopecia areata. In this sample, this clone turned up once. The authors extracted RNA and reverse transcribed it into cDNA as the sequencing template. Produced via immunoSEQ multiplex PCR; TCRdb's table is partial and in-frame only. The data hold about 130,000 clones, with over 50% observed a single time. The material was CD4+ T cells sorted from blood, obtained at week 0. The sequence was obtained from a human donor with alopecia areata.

The CDR3 bases are TGTGCCAGCAGCTTGGCGGGACAGGGTGCCGAGCAGTACTTC. Translated, it gives CASSLAGQGAEQYF. The chain uses TRBV5-4 and TRBJ2-7; the match to TRBD1 covers 9 bases. Germline trimming cut 0 bases from V and 6 bases from J; bases unmatched to any gene: 4. The CDR3 loop spans 14 amino acids. Germline CDR1 and CDR2: SGHNT and YYREEE (reference sequence).